Below, 18 T cell receptor beta chains from the same sample are listed, as sequenced in a study of blood T cell repertoires in COVID-19. The table came from immunoSEQ multiplex PCR; TCRdb's copy has only in-frame clones and leaves some out. The sample holds about 200,000 clones, around four fifths seen once. The source material was peripheral blood. All receptors come from a woman in her seventies with active or convalescent COVID-19.

To note about this clone: Other DNA sequences of this sample code for an identical CDR3. The chain carries TRBV5-1 and TRBJ1-1, with TRBD1 as a possible D gene (6 bases). The CDR3 runs 13 residues. Germline V gene data show CDR1 as SGHRS and CDR2 as YFSETQ. V was cut by 4 bases and J by 1 base, with 8 bases left in between. This CDR3 reads CASSPRGNTEAFF. CDR3 coding DNA: TGCGCCAGCAGCCCCAGGGGGAACACTGAAGCTTTCTTT.

The chain carries TRBV18 and TRBJ2-2; D gene unclear. From germline, CDR1 is KGHSH and CDR2 LQKENI. V was pared by 6 bases and J by 1 base, with 6 bases between. This CDR3 has 13 residues. CDR3 residues: CASSPVNTGELFF. Written as DNA, the CDR3 is TGTGCCAGCTCGCCGGTGAACACCGGGGAGCTGTTTTTT.

This clone has only one observation. The genes are TRBV29-1 and TRBJ2-5, with 15 bases aligning to TRBD2. In germline, CDR1 is SQVTM, CDR2 ANQGSEA. The CDR3 is 16 amino acids. V was clipped by 4 bases and J by 5 bases; unmatched bases: 8. Here the CDR3 DNA reads TGCAGCGTTGGAGGGACTAGCGGGAGGTGGGACGAGACCCAGTACTTC. It encodes CSVGGTSGRWDETQYF.

The chain joins TRBV7-2 to TRBJ2-2; the match to TRBD2 covers 13 bases. The germline V gene encodes CDR1 SGHTA and CDR2 FQGNSA. V shed 4 bases, J shed 0 bases, and the junction held 5 bases outside the gene matches. CDR3 size: 18 residues. The DNA of the CDR3 is TGTGCCAGCAGCTACCGGACTAGCGGGGGCCCGAACACCGGGGAGCTGTTTTTT. Translation: CASSYRTSGGPNTGELFF.

The J gene is TRBJ1-5, the V gene TRBV28; TRBD1 is a possible D gene (6 bases). V lost 6 bases, J lost 6 bases, and 18 bases lay in between. The CDR3 totals 15 residues. The germline V gene has CDR1 MDHEN and CDR2 SYDVKM. CDR3 protein: CASSSTGIRSQPQHF. The CDR3 nucleotides read TGTGCCAGCAGCTCCACAGGGATCAGGAGTCAGCCCCAGCATTTT.

The V call is TRBV5-4, the J call TRBJ2-3; 7 nucleotides align to TRBD1. Germline V gene sequence: CDR1 SGHNT, CDR2 YYREEE (reference sequence). CDR3 length: 16 amino acids. After removal of 0 bases from V and 0 bases from J, the junction contained 4 bases not matched to a gene. In nucleotides, the CDR3 is TGTGCCAGCAGCTTGGGAGGGGGCCCCAGCACAGATACGCAGTATTTT. Translation: CASSLGGGPSTDTQYF. The whole variable domain, filled in from reference TRBV5-4 and TRBJ2-3, reads ETGVTQSPTHLIKTRGQQVTLRCSSQSGHNTVSWYQQALGQGPQFIFQYYREEENGRGNFPPRFSGLQFPNYSSELNVNALELDDSALYLCASSLGGGPSTDTQYFGPGTRLTVL.

This chain uses TRBV24-1 with TRBJ2-1; 10 bases agree with TRBD1. Germline-derived CDR1 and CDR2 are KGHDR and SFDVKD. The CDR3 sequence is 15 residues long. V dropped 5 bases and J dropped 3; count of bases not matched to a gene: 3. CDR3 sequence (DNA): TGTGCCACCAGTGCCTGGACAGGGGGCTACAATGAGCAGTTCTTC. It yields the protein CATSAWTGGYNEQFF.

This chain connects TRBV10-3 to TRBJ2-3; D possibly corresponds to TRBD2 (6 bases). The germline gives CDR1 ENHRY, CDR2 SYGVKD. The V gene lost 9 bases and the J gene lost 2 bases, with 12 bases spanning the gap. The length of the CDR3 is 13 residues. This chain's CDR3 is CAIGAGTTDTQYF. The CDR3 DNA reads TGTGCCATAGGGGCGGGGACCACAGATACGCAGTATTTT.

The V gene is TRBV28, the J gene TRBJ1-6; D is unresolved. This CDR3 is built from 15 residues. CDR1 is MDHEN, CDR2 SYDVKM, per germline. V gave up 2 bases and J gave up 10 bases, with 15 bases separating them. CDR3 region: CASSLVPGRRSPLHF. The CDR3 DNA reads as TGTGCCAGCAGTTTAGTCCCGGGGAGACGCTCACCCCTCCACTTT. The full variable domain, in which reference TRBV28 and TRBJ1-6 provide the parts outside the CDR3, is DVKVTQSSRYLVKRTGEKVFLECVQDMDHENMFWYRQDPGLGLRLIYFSYDVKMKEKGDIPEGYSVSREKKERFSLILESASTNQTSMYLCASSLVPGRRSPLHFGNGTRLTVT.

The gene calls are TRBV7-9 and TRBJ1-1; 8 positions match TRBD1. The V and J ends lost 5 bases and 4 bases, in that order; junction bases with no gene match: 9. This CDR3 has 15 amino acids. Per the germline V gene, CDR1 is SEHNR and CDR2 is FQNEAQ (reference sequence). As DNA, the CDR3 is TGTGCCAGCAGCCCCGACAGGGGAACAGGCACTGAAGCTTTCTTT. Protein: CASSPDRGTGTEAFF.

CDR3 protein: CAWTKESYGYTF. CDR3 nucleotides: TGTGCCTGGACGAAGGAGTCCTATGGCTACACCTTC. The chain combines TRBV30 with TRBJ1-2; D gene unclear. The germline V gene encodes CDR1 GTSNPN and CDR2 SVGIG (reference sequence). Trimming cost V 4 bases and J 4 bases, with 10 bases left between them. CDR3 length: 12 residues.

A single count supports this clone. CDR3 protein: CASSPLPNTGELFF. CDR3 nucleotide sequence: TGTGCCAGCAGCCCACTTCCTAACACCGGGGAGCTGTTTTTT. J is TRBJ2-2 and V is TRBV3-1 (or the pseudogene TRBV3-2); the D is unclear. V dropped 4 bases and J dropped 2 bases, with 8 bases sitting between them. The V gene's germline CDR1 is LGHDT and CDR2 YNNKEL (reference sequence). This CDR3 has 14 amino acids.

This chain links TRBV19 with TRBJ2-3; TRBD1 aligns across 9 bases. Germline V CDR1 and CDR2: LNHDA, SQIVND (reference sequence). J was trimmed by 0 bases and V by 7 bases; bases with no gene match: 5. CDR3 size: 15 residues. CDR3 protein: CASTHRGPSTDTQYF. As DNA, the CDR3 is TGTGCCAGTACTCACAGGGGGCCTAGCACAGATACGCAGTATTTT.

CDR3: CASSLQGGVTYGYTF. CDR3 bases: TGTGCCAGCAGCCTCCAGGGGGGTGTTACCTATGGCTACACCTTC. V gene TRBV11-2 combines with J gene TRBJ1-2, with 7 bases that match TRBD1. Germline V CDR1 and CDR2: SGHAT, FQNNGV. The CDR3 totals 15 residues. V lost 5 bases and J lost 4; bases outside the gene matches: 10.

The chain joins TRBV28 to TRBJ1-5, with TRBD1 matching over 9 bases. Per germline, CDR1 MDHEN and CDR2 SYDVKM. Losses at the gene ends were 5 bases for V and 7 bases for J; bases not matched to a gene: 6. The CDR3 length is 14 residues. CDR3 sequence: CASSVGTGTQPQHF. In nucleotides, the CDR3 is TGTGCCAGCAGTGTAGGGACAGGGACGCAGCCCCAGCATTTT.

As to this clone: Compared with germline, one end of the junction differs, possibly owing to a read error. The V gene is TRBV7-9, the J gene TRBJ2-1; D unresolved. This CDR3 region has 13 residues. CDR1 is SEHNR, CDR2 FQNEAQ, per germline (reference sequence). The CDR3 DNA reads TGTGCCAGCAGGTTAGGCAGTAACAATGAGCAGTTCTTC. Protein product: CASRLGSNNEQFF.

This clone was seen only a few times. The CDR3 sequence is CASRHRAHETQYF. The CDR3 region has the DNA TGTGCCAGCAGGCACAGGGCCCACGAGACCCAGTACTTC. V gene TRBV2 combines with J gene TRBJ2-5; a weak D match, TRBD1 (6 bases). V was shortened by 6 bases and J by 5 bases, with 13 bases between the two germline ends. CDR3 size: 13 residues. CDR1 and CDR2 from the germline V gene are SNHLY and FYNNEI.

The chain employs TRBV4-2 and TRBJ2-7; TRBD2 aligns across 8 bases. Losses at the gene ends were 1 base for V and 2 bases for J; bases not matched to a gene: 4. Per the germline V gene, CDR1 is LGHNA and CDR2 is YNFKEQ. CDR3 length: 15 residues. This chain's CDR3 is CASSQAELAAYEQYF. CDR3 in DNA: TGTGCCAGCAGCCAAGCCGAACTAGCGGCCTACGAGCAGTACTTC.